Listed below are T cell receptor beta chains from one sample, sequenced in a study of CD8 T cells in ankylosing spondylitis. TCRdb reanalysed the 5' RACE reads using MiXCR and keeps one entry per CDR3 protein. The sample holds tens of thousands of distinct CDR3 sequences, roughly 27% seen once. Material for sequencing was blood, either unsorted or a sorted T cell fraction (not recorded which). The receptors originated from a male donor with ankylosing spondylitis or in good health (not recorded which). Each CDR3 is given with its conserved first and last residue. D genes are given only for firm matches. A row's size may be missing; if present it is once, few, many or a size class.

clone_size	v_call	j_call	d_call	cdr3_nt	cdr3_aa
NA	TRBV19	TRBJ2-1	TRBD1	TGTGCCAGTAGGACGGGACAGGCAGCCCATGAGCAGTTCTTC	CASRTGQAAHEQFF
NA	TRBV5-6	TRBJ2-5	NA	TGTGCCAGCAGCAGGGGTTTAGAGACCCAGTACTTC	CASSRGLETQYF
NA	TRBV21-1	TRBJ2-7	NA	TGTGCCAGCAGCCCAGGGGGGGGGACCTACGAGCAGTACTTC	CASSPGGGTYEQYF
few	TRBV12-3/TRBV12-4	TRBJ1-1	TRBD1	TGTGCCAGCAGTCCATCGACAGGGAAGAACACTGAAGCTTTCTTT	CASSPSTGKNTEAFF
few	TRBV21-1	TRBJ1-1	NA	TGTGCCAGCAGCGTATGGGACAGGGGGCGAGACACTGAAGCTTTCTTT	CASSVWDRGRDTEAFF
NA	TRBV5-1	TRBJ1-1	NA	TGCGCCAGCAGCTTGTTCTTTAGGGGCCGGCGGGACACTGAAGCTTTCTTT	CASSLFFRGRRDTEAFF
many	TRBV12-3/TRBV12-4	TRBJ1-6	TRBD1	TGTGCCAGCAGTCGACAGGGGTTCTCAAATTCACCCCTCCACTTT	CASSRQGFSNSPLHF
NA	TRBV27	TRBJ2-1	TRBD2	TGTGCCAGCAGCTCAATACTAGCGGTAACCTACAATGAGCAGTTCTTC	CASSSILAVTYNEQFF
few	TRBV10-3	TRBJ2-7	NA	TGTGCCACCACGGACTCACCCTACGAGCAGTACTTC	CATTDSPYEQYF
few	TRBV6-1	TRBJ2-5	TRBD2	TGTGCCAGCAGCCCCCCGTTGGCTAGCGGGAGGAAAGAGACCCAGTACTTC	CASSPPLASGRKETQYF
few	TRBV29-1	TRBJ2-7	TRBD2	TGCAGCGGCGGGGAGGGCTACGAGCAGTACTTC	CSGGEGYEQYF
NA	TRBV2	TRBJ2-7	NA	TGTGCCAGCAGTGAAGCGGGCTACCCCACACTCTACGAGCAGTACTTC	CASSEAGYPTLYEQYF
NA	TRBV28	TRBJ2-2	TRBD2	TGTGCCAGCAGGGGGGGAGCGGGAGAACGCACCGGGGAGCTGTTTTTT	CASRGGAGERTGELFF
NA	TRBV10-3	TRBJ1-2	NA	TGTGCCATCAGTGAGTCAAAGGAGGAGTATGGCTACACCTTC	CAISESKEEYGYTF
few	TRBV20-1	TRBJ1-3	TRBD1	TGCAGTGCTGGAGGGACAGCCATCTCTGGAAACACCATATATTTT	CSAGGTAISGNTIYF
NA	TRBV20-1	TRBJ2-6	NA	TGCAGTGCTAGAGATCGCTTAGGGAACCCTGGGGGGGCCAACGTCCTGACTTTC	CSARDRLGNPGGANVLTF
NA	TRBV10-3	TRBJ2-3	NA	TGTGCCATCAGGGGCGGGACTAGCACAGATACGCAGTATTTT	CAIRGGTSTDTQYF
NA	TRBV7-2	TRBJ2-1	NA	TGTGCCAGCAGCTTAGATCGTTGGGGCTCCTACAATGAGCAGTTCTTC	CASSLDRWGSYNEQFF
NA	TRBV13	TRBJ1-5	NA	TGTGCCAGCAACGCCGGACGTACGAATCAGCCCCAGCATTTT	CASNAGRTNQPQHF
many	TRBV18	TRBJ1-6	TRBD1	TGTGCCAGCTCGGACAGACAGGGCTCACCCCTCCACTTT	CASSDRQGSPLHF
NA	TRBV16	TRBJ1-1	TRBD1	TGTGCCAGCAGAACAGGGGCGAACACTGAAGCTTTCTTT	CASRTGANTEAFF
few	TRBV7-6	TRBJ2-2	TRBD1	TGTGCCAGCAGCTCCCTCCGGGACAGGGGCCACACCGGGGAGCTGTTTTTT	CASSSLRDRGHTGELFF
few	TRBV9	TRBJ2-2	NA	TGTGCCAGCAGCAATACAGGCGGCACCGGGGAGCTGTTTTTT	CASSNTGGTGELFF
NA	TRBV5-1	TRBJ2-1	NA	TGCGCCAGCATCCAAGCCCCATCTCCCCACAATGAGCAGTTCTTC	CASIQAPSPHNEQFF
NA	TRBV29-1	TRBJ1-4	NA	TGCAGCGTACGTGGCAACGATGAAAAACTGTTTTTT	CSVRGNDEKLFF
NA	TRBV7-8	TRBJ1-1	NA	TGTGCCAGCAGCCCGAAACAGGAAAGGAGGGCAAACAGCCACTTT	CASSPKQERRANSHF
few	TRBV5-1	TRBJ1-1	TRBD1	TGCGCCAGCAGCCCCGGACAGGCGAACACTGAAGCTTTCTTT	CASSPGQANTEAFF
NA	TRBV5-8	TRBJ1-2	NA	TGTGCCAGCAGCCGAGGGGAGGGCTATGGCTACACCTTC	CASSRGEGYGYTF
NA	TRBV5-6	TRBJ2-7	NA	TGTGCCAGCAGCTTATCCCAGGGGTTTGCTTCGGGCGAGCAGTACTTC	CASSLSQGFASGEQYF
NA	TRBV20-1	TRBJ2-1	TRBD2	TGCAGTGCTAGAGATCCTAGCGGTAGAACGGTCTTC	CSARDPSGRTVF
NA	TRBV4-1	TRBJ2-7	NA	TGCGCCAGCAGCCAAGAGCGGTACGAGCAGTACTTC	CASSQERYEQYF
NA	TRBV29-1	TRBJ2-1	TRBD2	TGCAGCGTTCCACCTAGCGGGGAGACCTACAATGAGCAGTTCTTC	CSVPPSGETYNEQFF
few	TRBV20-1	TRBJ1-6	NA	TGCAGTGCCGTCCTTGGGGCCGCGTATAATTCACCCCTCCACTTT	CSAVLGAAYNSPLHF
many	TRBV20-1	TRBJ1-1	NA	TGCAGTGCTTCTACCCGCCGGGACACTGAAGCTTTCTTT	CSASTRRDTEAFF
many	TRBV20-1	TRBJ2-7	TRBD1	TGCAGTGCTAGCCCCGGGACAGCAATGGTCGAGCAGTACTTC	CSASPGTAMVEQYF
few	TRBV4-1	TRBJ2-7	NA	TGCGCCAGCAGCCAAGATCCTCGTTTGGAGCAGTACTTC	CASSQDPRLEQYF
NA	TRBV20-1	TRBJ2-2	NA	TGCAGTGCTAGAGTTACGGGGAACACCGGGGAGCTGTTTTTT	CSARVTGNTGELFF
NA	TRBV12-3/TRBV12-4	TRBJ1-1	NA	TGTGCCAGCAGTTTAGAGACCCAGGGCACTGAAGCTTTCTTT	CASSLETQGTEAFF
few	TRBV7-8	TRBJ2-7	TRBD1	TGTGCCAGCAGCTTAGGGGACAGCTCCTACGAGCAGTACTTC	CASSLGDSSYEQYF
NA	TRBV5-1	TRBJ2-1	NA	TGCGCCAGCAGCTTGGAGGACCACGATGAGCAGTTCTTC	CASSLEDHDEQFF
few	TRBV18	TRBJ1-4	NA	TGTGCCAGCTCACCGTTAGTGGCACAAGAAAAACTGTTTTTT	CASSPLVAQEKLFF
NA	TRBV9	TRBJ2-1	NA	TGTGCCAGCAGCGACCAGGGACTGCCAAGCAATGAGCAGTTCTTC	CASSDQGLPSNEQFF
NA	TRBV7-8	TRBJ1-5	NA	TGTGCCAGCAGCTTTGCAGGGAACAATCAGCCCCAGCATTTT	CASSFAGNNQPQHF
NA	TRBV19	TRBJ2-5	NA	TGTGCCAGTAGTGGACGGGAGATTGAAGAGACCCAGTACTTC	CASSGREIEETQYF
NA	TRBV6-2/TRBV6-3	TRBJ2-7	NA	TGTGCCAGCAGTACCTCGGCGGTCTACGAGCAGTACTTC	CASSTSAVYEQYF
NA	TRBV5-1	TRBJ2-3	TRBD2	TGCGCCAGCAGGTTACTGACTAGCGGGGCGGAAGATACGCAGTATTTT	CASRLLTSGAEDTQYF
NA	TRBV28	TRBJ1-2	NA	TGTGCCAGCGGAGAGGGTCGGATTCATGGCTACACCTTC	CASGEGRIHGYTF
few	TRBV5-8	TRBJ2-7	NA	TGTGCCAGCAGCCATACCGGGGGAACCTACGAGCAGTACTTC	CASSHTGGTYEQYF
NA	TRBV6-5	TRBJ1-4	NA	TGTGCCAGCAGTTTGCTACCTGACGCCGCAACTAATGAAAAACTGTTTTTT	CASSLLPDAATNEKLFF
NA	TRBV5-1	TRBJ2-3	NA	TGCGCCAGCAGCTTGCTGGGGGGCTACACAGATACGCAGTATTTT	CASSLLGGYTDTQYF
few	TRBV7-2	TRBJ1-2	TRBD1	TGTGCCAGCAGCTTAGCAACAGGGGGGGATGGCTACACCTTC	CASSLATGGDGYTF
few	TRBV5-1	TRBJ1-4	NA	TGCGCCAGCAGCCCCACGGGCGATTCAACTAATGAAAAACTGTTTTTT	CASSPTGDSTNEKLFF
NA	TRBV5-8	TRBJ2-5	NA	TGTGCCAGCAGCTTGTTGTTGGAGACCCAGTACTTC	CASSLLLETQYF
NA	TRBV21-1	TRBJ1-5	NA	TGTGCCAGCAGCAAAGCTCGGCGGAATCGGGATAGCAATCAGCCCCAGCATTTT	CASSKARRNRDSNQPQHF
NA	TRBV12-3/TRBV12-4	TRBJ2-5	NA	TGTGCCAGTACCCAGGTGGGGTGGCAGACCCAGTACTTC	CASTQVGWQTQYF